This T cell receptor (beta chain) stems from a study of technical replicates of blood from a few donors. This table comes from immunoSEQ multiplex PCR, and its TCRdb copy is limited to in-frame clones, with some not included. The sample carries 60,000 to 90,000 clones, around nine tenths recorded once. What was sequenced was T cells isolated from PBMCs. The sequence derives from a human donor in good health.

The CDR3 is CASRGHTGELFF. The CDR3 DNA sequence: TGTGCCAGCAGGGGGCACACCGGGGAGCTGTTTTTT. The chain uses TRBV6-1 and TRBJ2-2, with a possible D match to TRBD1 (5 bases). Germline V gene data show CDR1 as MNHNS and CDR2 as SASEGT. V shed 6 bases and J shed 3 bases, with 5 bases lying between them. The CDR3 loop spans 12 amino acids.